Described below is a single TCR beta chain sequence and its context. The antigen is not known. DNA and RNA were both co-extracted from around 20-30 mg of bulk tissue that had not been sorted. These data belong to a study of tumor-infiltrating lymphocytes in primary liver carcinoma. CDR3 length: 16 residues. The V gene end was trimmed by 2 bases and the J gene end by 4 bases; junction bases not matched to a gene: 11. Germline values: CDR1 MGHRA, CDR2 YSYEKL. Points from the study as a whole: When set against blood, tumors had a significantly higher top-250-clone fraction (p = 0.039). Pairs comparing tumor with adjacent tissue or blood overlapped less than pairs drawn from tumor regions.

Constant-region priming of 500 ng total RNA yielded TCR beta cDNA. Investigators got TCR beta libraries out of three nested multiplex PCR rounds, done with slightly modified ARM-PCR. Rounds one and two of PCR, each of roughly 10 cycles, were primed with TRBV1-TRBV30 forward primers and a C-beta reverse primer. MiXCR, run by TCRdb on the multiplex PCR reads, gives a single entry per CDR3 protein. The sample contains 50,000 to 70,000 distinct CDR3 sequences, roughly 70% of which appear only once. V usage is TRBV4-1 and J usage is TRBJ2-7, with TRBD2 identical over 7 bases. Material for sequencing was liver tumor tissue from sampling region 2. Noted subset: tumor region T2, inferior pole. This clonotype originated in a middle-aged man with primary liver carcinoma and hepatitis B virus infection. CDR3 bases: TGCGCCAGCAGCCAATTCCTAGCGGTGCCACTTTACGAGCAGTACTTC. Translated: CASSQFLAVPLYEQYF.